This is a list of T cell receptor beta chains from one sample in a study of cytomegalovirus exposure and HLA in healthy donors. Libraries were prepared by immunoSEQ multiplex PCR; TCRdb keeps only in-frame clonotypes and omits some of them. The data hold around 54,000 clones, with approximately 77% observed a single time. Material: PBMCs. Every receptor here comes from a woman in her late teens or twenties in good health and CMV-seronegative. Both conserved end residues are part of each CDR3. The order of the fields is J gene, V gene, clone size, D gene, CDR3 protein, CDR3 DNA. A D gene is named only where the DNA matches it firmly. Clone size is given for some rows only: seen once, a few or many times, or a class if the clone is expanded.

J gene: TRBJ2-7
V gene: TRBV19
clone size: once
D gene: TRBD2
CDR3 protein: CASSGTRASYEQYF
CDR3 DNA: TGTGCCAGTAGTGGGACTAGAGCCTCCTACGAGCAGTACTTC

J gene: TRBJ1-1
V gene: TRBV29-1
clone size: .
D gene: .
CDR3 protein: CSVEVRGNLAQAFF
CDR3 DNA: TGCAGCGTTGAAGTAAGAGGAAACCTCGCCCAGGCTTTCTTT

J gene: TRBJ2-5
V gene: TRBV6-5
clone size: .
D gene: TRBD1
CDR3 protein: CASRGTGSDQETQYF
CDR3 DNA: TGTGCCAGCAGAGGGACAGGGTCCGATCAAGAGACCCAGTACTTC

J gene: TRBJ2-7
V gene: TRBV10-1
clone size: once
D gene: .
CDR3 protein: CASSDRGTVHGEQYF
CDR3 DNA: TGCGCCAGCAGTGACCGCGGGACAGTCCACGGCGAGCAGTACTTC

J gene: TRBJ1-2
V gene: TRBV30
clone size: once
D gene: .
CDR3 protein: CAWSVGSGGYTF
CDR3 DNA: TGTGCCTGGAGTGTGGGGAGCGGCGGCTACACCTTC

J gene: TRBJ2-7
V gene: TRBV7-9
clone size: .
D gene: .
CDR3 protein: CASSQGQGTDYEQYF
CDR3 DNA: TGTGCCAGCAGCCAAGGCCAGGGGACGGACTACGAGCAGTACTTC

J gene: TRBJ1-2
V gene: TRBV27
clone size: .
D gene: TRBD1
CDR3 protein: CASTISTGANYGYTF
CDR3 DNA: TGTGCCAGCACCATTTCGACAGGGGCTAACTATGGCTACACCTTC

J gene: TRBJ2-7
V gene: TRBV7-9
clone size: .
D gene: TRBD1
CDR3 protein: CASSPDRVNYEQYF
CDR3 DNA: TGTGCCAGCAGCCCGGACAGGGTTAACTACGAGCAGTACTTC

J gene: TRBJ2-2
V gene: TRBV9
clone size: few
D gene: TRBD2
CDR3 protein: CASSVEGRGAGTGELFF
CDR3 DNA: TGTGCCAGCAGCGTAGAGGGGAGGGGCGCGGGCACCGGGGAGCTGTTTTTT

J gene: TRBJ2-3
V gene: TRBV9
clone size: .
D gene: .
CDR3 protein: CASSVVTSTDTQYF
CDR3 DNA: TGTGCCAGCAGCGTAGTAACTAGCACAGATACGCAGTATTTT

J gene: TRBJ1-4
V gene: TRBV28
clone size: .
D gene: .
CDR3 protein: CASTTLRRLNEKLFF
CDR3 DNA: TGTGCCAGCACCACTCTTAGGCGGCTGAATGAAAAACTGTTTTTT

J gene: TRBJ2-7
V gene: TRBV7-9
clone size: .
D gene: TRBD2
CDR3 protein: CASSLPSAGVPYEQYF
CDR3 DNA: TGTGCCAGCAGCTTACCGTCAGCGGGAGTCCCCTACGAGCAGTACTTC

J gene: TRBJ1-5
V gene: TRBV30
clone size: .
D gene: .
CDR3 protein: CAWSVLGAGRGNQPQHF
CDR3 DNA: TGTGCCTGGAGTGTATTAGGTGCAGGGCGAGGCAATCAGCCCCAGCATTTT

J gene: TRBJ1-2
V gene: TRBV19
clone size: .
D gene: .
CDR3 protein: CASSIEAEDYGYTF
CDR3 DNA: TGTGCCAGTAGTATTGAGGCTGAGGACTATGGCTACACCTTC

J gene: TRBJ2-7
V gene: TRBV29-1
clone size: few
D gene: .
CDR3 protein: CSVVGAYEQYF
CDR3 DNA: TGCAGCGTTGTAGGGGCCTACGAGCAGTACTTC

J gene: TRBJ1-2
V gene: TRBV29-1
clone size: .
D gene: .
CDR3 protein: CSVALGQFDTF
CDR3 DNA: TGCAGCGTTGCGCTGGGCCAATTTGACACCTTC

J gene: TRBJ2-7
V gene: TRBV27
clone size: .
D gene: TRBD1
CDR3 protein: CASSIRTGNSYEQYF
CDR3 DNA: TGTGCCAGCAGTATCAGGACAGGGAATTCCTACGAGCAGTACTTC

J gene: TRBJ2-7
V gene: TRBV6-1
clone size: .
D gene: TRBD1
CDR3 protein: CASSTGQGAYEQYF
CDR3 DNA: TGTGCCAGCAGTACGGGACAGGGGGCCTACGAGCAGTACTTC

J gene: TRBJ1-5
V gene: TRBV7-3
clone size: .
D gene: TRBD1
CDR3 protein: CASSSSRRSGTGCNQPQHF
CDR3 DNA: TGTGCCAGCAGCTCCTCCCGGCGATCGGGGACAGGGTGCAATCAGCCCCAGCATTTT

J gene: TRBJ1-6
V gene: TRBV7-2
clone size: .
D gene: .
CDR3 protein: CASSLGLARNSPLHF
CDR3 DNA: TGTGCCAGCAGCTTAGGGTTAGCGAGAAATTCACCCCTCCACTTT

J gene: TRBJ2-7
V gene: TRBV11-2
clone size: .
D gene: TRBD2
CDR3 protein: CASSSGSGGLEQYF
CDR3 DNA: TGTGCCAGCAGCTCCGGGTCGGGGGGGCTCGAGCAGTACTTC

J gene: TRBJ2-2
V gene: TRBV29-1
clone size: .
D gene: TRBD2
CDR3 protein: CSVRGVGGEAGELFF
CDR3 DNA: TGCAGCGTTAGAGGGGTCGGGGGGGAAGCCGGGGAGCTGTTTTTT

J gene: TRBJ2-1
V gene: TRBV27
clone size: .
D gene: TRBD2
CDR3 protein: CASSLKIAGGQIYNEQFF
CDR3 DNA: TGTGCCAGCAGTTTAAAAATAGCGGGAGGCCAAATCTACAATGAGCAGTTCTTC

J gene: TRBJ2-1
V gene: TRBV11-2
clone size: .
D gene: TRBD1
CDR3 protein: CASSLDRDRGPYNEQFF
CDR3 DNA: TGTGCCAGCAGCTTAGATCGGGACAGGGGGCCCTACAATGAGCAGTTCTTC

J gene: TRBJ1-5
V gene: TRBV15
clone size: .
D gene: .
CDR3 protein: CATSRSRGSSNQPQHF
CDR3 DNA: TGTGCCACCAGCAGATCTCGGGGGAGCAGCAATCAGCCCCAGCATTTT

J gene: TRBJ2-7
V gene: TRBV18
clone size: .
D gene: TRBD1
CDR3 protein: CASSPGQGATYEQYF
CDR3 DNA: TGTGCCAGCTCACCCGGACAGGGGGCCACCTACGAGCAGTACTTC

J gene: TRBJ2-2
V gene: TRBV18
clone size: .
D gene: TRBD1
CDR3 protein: CASSPQTGFVTGELFF
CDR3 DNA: TGTGCCAGCTCACCCCAGACAGGGTTTGTTACCGGGGAGCTGTTTTTT

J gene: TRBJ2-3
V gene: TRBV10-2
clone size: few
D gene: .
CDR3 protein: CASSDWAPGTDTQYF
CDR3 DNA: TGCGCCAGCAGTGATTGGGCGCCCGGCACAGATACGCAGTATTTT

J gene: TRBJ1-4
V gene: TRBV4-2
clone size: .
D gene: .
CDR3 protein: CASSPDTPNEKLFF
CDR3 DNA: TGTGCCAGCAGCCCGGACACTCCTAATGAAAAACTGTTTTTT

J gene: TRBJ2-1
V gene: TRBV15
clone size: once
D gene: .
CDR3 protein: CATSTPGLNEQFF
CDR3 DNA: TGTGCCACCAGCACGCCAGGCCTGAATGAGCAGTTCTTC

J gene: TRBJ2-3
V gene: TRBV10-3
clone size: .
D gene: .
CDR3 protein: CAISESMVGSTDTQYF
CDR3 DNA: TGTGCCATCAGTGAGTCGATGGTGGGCAGCACAGATACGCAGTATTTT

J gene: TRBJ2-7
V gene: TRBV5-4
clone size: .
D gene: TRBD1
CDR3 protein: CASSWGQDSSYEQYF
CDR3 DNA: TGTGCCAGCAGCTGGGGACAGGACAGCTCCTACGAGCAGTACTTC

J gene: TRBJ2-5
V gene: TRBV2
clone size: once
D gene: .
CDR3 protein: CASSPIEVGEETQYF
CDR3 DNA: TGTGCCAGCAGTCCTATCGAGGTAGGGGAAGAGACCCAGTACTTC

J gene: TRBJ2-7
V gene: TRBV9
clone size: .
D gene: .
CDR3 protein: CASSSGWGSPYEQYF
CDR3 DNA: TGTGCCAGCAGCTCCGGATGGGGCTCTCCGTACGAGCAGTACTTC

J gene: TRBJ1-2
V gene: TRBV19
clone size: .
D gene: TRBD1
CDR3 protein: CASTSRDRVYYGYTF
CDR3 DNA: TGTGCCAGTACTTCCCGGGACAGGGTTTACTATGGCTACACCTTC

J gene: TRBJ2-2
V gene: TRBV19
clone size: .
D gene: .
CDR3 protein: CASSMGRNTGELFF
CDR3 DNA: TGTGCCAGTAGTATGGGCAGGAACACCGGGGAGCTGTTTTTT

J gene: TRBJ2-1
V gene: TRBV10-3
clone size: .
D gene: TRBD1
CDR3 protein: CAIRDRGDEQFF
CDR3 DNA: TGTGCCATCAGGGACAGGGGGGATGAGCAGTTCTTC

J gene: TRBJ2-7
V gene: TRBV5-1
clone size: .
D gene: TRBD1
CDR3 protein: CASRGYRGIRTLLYEQYF
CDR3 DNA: TGCGCCAGCAGGGGTTACAGGGGAATCCGGACTCTTCTTTACGAGCAGTACTTC

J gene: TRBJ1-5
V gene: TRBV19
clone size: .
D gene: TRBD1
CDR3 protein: CASTLDRGMNQPQHF
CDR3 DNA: TGTGCCAGTACCCTCGACAGGGGAATGAATCAGCCCCAGCATTTT

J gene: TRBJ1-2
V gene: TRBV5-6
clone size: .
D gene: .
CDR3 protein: CASSLESGRVHGYTF
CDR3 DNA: TGTGCCAGCAGCTTGGAATCAGGGAGGGTGCATGGCTACACCTTC

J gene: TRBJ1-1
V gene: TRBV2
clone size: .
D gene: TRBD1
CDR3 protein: CASSEDRGRGTEAFF
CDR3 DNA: TGTGCCAGCAGTGAGGACAGGGGTAGGGGCACTGAAGCTTTCTTT